This T cell receptor beta chain was recovered during a study of T cells in Graves' hyperthyroidism and ophthalmopathy. The wider study: Peripheral blood was acquired at first diagnosis, ahead of any therapy whatsoever.

Patients showing uncontrolled infection, other autoimmune disease, pregnancy or lactation were ineligible. This clonotype has a count of ten or more. The antigen is not known. TCR beta CDR3 regions were amplified from RNA transcripts. With the HTBI primer set, the TCR CDR3 went through a first round of RT-PCR. Via MiXCR, TCRdb re-called the multiplex PCR reads, giving one row per CDR3 protein. The top ten hold 20% to 25% of the sample, which has hundreds of thousands of distinct CDR3 sequences, around 13% seen once. Findings of the study overall: Ophthalmopathy, as predicted by the model, came a median around 6 months after the prediction.

This TCR was sampled from a woman aged 30 to 39 with Graves' hyperthyroidism. Sequences were obtained from blood.

The CDR3 coding sequence is TGTGCCAGCAGTTCCCGACCTGATCAGCCCCAGCATTTT. It specifies CASSSRPDQPQHF. The V call is TRBV6-1, the J call TRBJ1-5, with no clear D. Trimming cost V 5 bases and J 5 bases, with 10 bases left between them. From germline, CDR1 is MNHNS and CDR2 SASEGT. CDR3 length: 13 amino acids.